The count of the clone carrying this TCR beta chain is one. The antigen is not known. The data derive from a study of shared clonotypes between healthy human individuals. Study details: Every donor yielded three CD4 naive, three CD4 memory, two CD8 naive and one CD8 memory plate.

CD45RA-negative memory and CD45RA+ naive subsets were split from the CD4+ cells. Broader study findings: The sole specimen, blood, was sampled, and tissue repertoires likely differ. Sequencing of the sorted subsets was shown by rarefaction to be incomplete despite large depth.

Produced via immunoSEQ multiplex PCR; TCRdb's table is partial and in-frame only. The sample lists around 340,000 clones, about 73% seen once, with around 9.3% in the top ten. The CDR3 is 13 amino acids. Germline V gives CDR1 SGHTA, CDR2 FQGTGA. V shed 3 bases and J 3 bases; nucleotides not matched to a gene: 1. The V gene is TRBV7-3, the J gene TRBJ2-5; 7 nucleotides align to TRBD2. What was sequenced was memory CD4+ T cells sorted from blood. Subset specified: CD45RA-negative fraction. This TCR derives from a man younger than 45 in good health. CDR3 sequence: CASSFGTKETQYF. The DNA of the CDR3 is TGTGCCAGCAGCTTCGGGACTAAAGAGACCCAGTACTTC.